This T cell receptor (beta chain) was sequenced during a study of T cells in localized non-small cell lung cancer. The germline V gene encodes CDR1 SNHLY and CDR2 FYNNEI. The CDR3 contains 15 residues. V was cut by 4 bases and J by 0 bases, with 7 bases left in between. Using immunoSEQ multiplex PCR, the repertoire was profiled, and TCRdb retains in-frame clones only, with some absent. The sample has some 64,000 clones, 90% seen once. This clone has a single count. No antigen is known for it. Study-level findings and limits: Measurement of T cell clonality placed uninvolved adjacent lung highest, above the level in tumor. Appearance in adjacent lung was seen for a median roughly 56 of the top 100 tumor clones. Density of T cells in blood, when higher, went with longer overall survival.

The clonotype was recovered from a woman between 35 and 70 years old with stage I lung adenocarcinoma. Sequenced material: peripheral blood, taken before any cancer treatment. The chain uses TRBV2 and TRBJ2-6, with D unresolved. In DNA form, the CDR3 reads TGTGCCAGCAGTGGCCCCTTCTCTGGGGCCAACGTCCTGACTTTC. Translated: CASSGPFSGANVLTF.